The rows below give T cell receptor beta chains drawn from one sample of a study of blood T cell repertoires in COVID-19. Only in-frame clones appear in the TCRdb table, and some are missing; sequencing was by immunoSEQ multiplex PCR. Among some 130,000 clones listed, about 80% were seen once. The specimen sequenced was peripheral blood. Receptor source: a man in his forties with active or convalescent COVID-19. CDR3s include the opening cysteine and the closing phenylalanine or tryptophan. A D gene is named only where the DNA matches it firmly. Size is omitted from some rows. Given values are once, few, many or a class for expanded clones.

v_call	j_call	clone_size	d_call	cdr3_nt	cdr3_aa
TRBV7-9	TRBJ2-5	few	TRBD2	TGTGCCAGCAGCTTGTCTAGCGGGGGGGCTTCAGAGACCCAGTACTTC	CASSLSSGGASETQYF
TRBV6-5	TRBJ2-5	.	.	TGTGCCAGCTGGCAGGGAGAGACCCAGTACTTC	CASWQGETQYF
TRBV2	TRBJ1-3	.	TRBD1	TGTGCCAACCCGGGACAGGGCTTCTCTGGAAACACCATATATTTT	CANPGQGFSGNTIYF
TRBV5-1	TRBJ2-7	.	.	TGCGCCAGCAGCTTTGGGCCAGCTATCTCCTACGAGCAGTACTTC	CASSFGPAISYEQYF
TRBV7-8	TRBJ2-5	.	TRBD1	TGTGCCAGTAACAGGGGGACAGGGGAGACCCAGTACTTC	CASNRGTGETQYF
TRBV4-3	TRBJ2-1	medium-sized	.	TGCGCCAGCAGCCAAGACGGACAGTACAGTGGCAATGAGCAGTTCTTC	CASSQDGQYSGNEQFF
TRBV27	TRBJ2-2	.	TRBD2	TGTGCCAGCAGTTCGGGCGGGGGAGTGGGTACCGGGGAGCTGTTTTTT	CASSSGGGVGTGELFF
TRBV6-5	TRBJ1-1	.	.	TGTGCCAGCAGTTATGGGGGAGGGAACACTGAAGCTTTCTTT	CASSYGGGNTEAFF
TRBV30	TRBJ1-3	.	.	TGTGCCTGGAGTGTAGCGTCGGACAGCTCTGGAAACACCATATATTTT	CAWSVASDSSGNTIYF
TRBV6-1	TRBJ1-1	.	.	TGTGCCAGCAGTGAAACCAGGGGGAACACTGAAGCTTTCTTT	CASSETRGNTEAFF
TRBV5-3	TRBJ2-3	.	TRBD2	TGTGCCAGAAGCCGAGGACTAGCTGGGACCACAGATACGCAGTATTTT	CARSRGLAGTTDTQYF
TRBV4-3	TRBJ2-7	.	TRBD2	TGCGCCAGCAGCCAAGGGAGACTAGCGGGGGAAGGGGAGCAGTACTTC	CASSQGRLAGEGEQYF
TRBV18	TRBJ2-7	.	.	TGTGCCAGCTCAGCTAACCGGGACTTTTACGAGCAGTACTTC	CASSANRDFYEQYF
TRBV1	TRBJ2-5	.	.	TGCACCAGCAGCCAACCGACTAGCGGGTCTCCGGTGGAGACCCAGTACTTC	CTSSQPTSGSPVETQYF
TRBV5-1	TRBJ1-4	.	.	TGCGCCAGCAGCGCCACAGGGTCAACTAATGAAAAACTGTTTTTT	CASSATGSTNEKLFF
TRBV6-1	TRBJ1-1	.	TRBD1	TGTGCCAGCAGTGAGGGACAGAGGTTCGTGGGGAACACTGAAGCTTTCTTT	CASSEGQRFVGNTEAFF
TRBV7-2	TRBJ1-4	once	.	TGTGCCAGCAGCTTAGCGCCTCGGCAGGGGAATGAAAAACTGTTTTTT	CASSLAPRQGNEKLFF
TRBV6-5	TRBJ2-1	.	.	TGTGCCAGCACCCTATCCTCGGGTTCGCATGAGCAGTTCTTC	CASTLSSGSHEQFF
TRBV30	TRBJ2-1	.	.	TGTGCCTGGAGTAGGTCGGAGGGAAATGAGCAGTTCTTC	CAWSRSEGNEQFF
TRBV7-2	TRBJ2-3	.	TRBD2	TGTGCCAGCAGCCCAACTAGCGGGGTAAGATCAGATACGCAGTATTTT	CASSPTSGVRSDTQYF
TRBV10-3	TRBJ2-7	.	TRBD1	TGTGCCATCAGTGGCGGGACAGGGCCTTACGAGCAGTACTTC	CAISGGTGPYEQYF
TRBV4-3	TRBJ1-2	.	.	TGCGCCAGCAGCCAAGACGCTCTGACAAGATTTTATGGTGGCTACACCTTC	CASSQDALTRFYGGYTF
TRBV19	TRBJ2-7	.	.	TGTGCCAGTAGTAGCATTAGCCGCCACGAGCAGTACTTC	CASSSISRHEQYF
TRBV28	TRBJ2-3	.	TRBD2	TGTGCCAGCGGAACTCAGCGGGGACCCACAGATACGCAGTATTTT	CASGTQRGPTDTQYF